This T cell receptor (beta chain) was found in a study of shared clonotypes between healthy human individuals. From germline, CDR1 is SGHRS and CDR2 YFSETQ. CDR3 size: 16 residues. The V gene end was trimmed by 3 bases and the J gene end by 8 bases; junction bases not matched to a gene: 10. Original methodology: In the immunoSEQ data, sequences were junction-only and lacked quality scores, so filtering differed. Generated by immunoSEQ multiplex PCR, the TCRdb table keeps only in-frame clones and is missing some. That table gives V, J and clone size, and the DNA gave D and trimming. The table includes about 2.2 million clones, 80% to 95% detected once. Selected positively for CCR7 and CD45RO-negative, naive CD8 cells excluded terminally differentiated effector memory CD45RA+ cells.

V gene TRBV5-1 combines with J gene TRBJ2-1; 11 nucleotides agree with TRBD2. This sequence originates from a man between 18 and 29 years old in good health. Some clones in this sample may be carry-over from other donors' samples. The specimen sequenced was naive CD8+ T cells from PBMCs. The CDR3 DNA is TGCGCCAGCAGCTGGACTAGCGGGCCGGGGAAGGATGAGCAGTTCTTC. This translates into CASSWTSGPGKDEQFF.